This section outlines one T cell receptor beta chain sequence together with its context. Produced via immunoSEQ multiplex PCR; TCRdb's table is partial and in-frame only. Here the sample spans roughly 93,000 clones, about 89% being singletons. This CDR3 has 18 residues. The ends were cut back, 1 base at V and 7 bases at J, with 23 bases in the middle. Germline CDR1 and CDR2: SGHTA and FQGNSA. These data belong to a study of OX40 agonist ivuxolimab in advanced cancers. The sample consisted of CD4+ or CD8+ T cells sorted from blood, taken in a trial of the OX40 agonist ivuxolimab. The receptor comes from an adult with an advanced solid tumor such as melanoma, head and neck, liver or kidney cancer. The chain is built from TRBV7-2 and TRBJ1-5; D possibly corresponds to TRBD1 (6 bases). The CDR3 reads CASSLDTSPGALSQPQHF. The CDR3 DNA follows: TGTGCCAGCAGCTTAGACACCTCGCCAGGGGCCCTGAGCCAGCCCCAGCATTTT.